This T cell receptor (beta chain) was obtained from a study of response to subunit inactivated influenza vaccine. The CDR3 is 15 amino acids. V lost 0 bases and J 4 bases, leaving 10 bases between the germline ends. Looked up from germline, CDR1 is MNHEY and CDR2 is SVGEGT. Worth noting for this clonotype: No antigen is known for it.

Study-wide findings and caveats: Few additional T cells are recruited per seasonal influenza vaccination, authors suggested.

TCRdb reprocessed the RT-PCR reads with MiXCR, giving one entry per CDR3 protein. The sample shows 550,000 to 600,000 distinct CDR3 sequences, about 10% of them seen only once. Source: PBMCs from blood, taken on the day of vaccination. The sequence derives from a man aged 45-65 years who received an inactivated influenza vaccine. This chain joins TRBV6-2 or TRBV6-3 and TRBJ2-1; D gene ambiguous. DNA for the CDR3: TGTGCCAGCAGTTACTCCTTGACAAATTACAATGAGCAGTTCTTC. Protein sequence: CASSYSLTNYNEQFF.